What follows are 4 T cell receptor beta chains derived from one specimen sequenced in a study of naive and memory T cell subsets. The beta constant-region primer was an equimolar mix of two oligonucleotides covering TRBC1 and TRBC2. TCRdb re-derived calls from the UMI-ligation and nested PCR reads in MiXCR, one entry per CDR3 protein. Among under 150,000 distinct CDR3 sequences, over 15% were seen once, and the ten largest hold 0.14%. The sequencing sample was made of naive CD4+ T cells from blood. These TCRs come from a human donor in good health.

This clonotype came up a few times. CDR3 residues: CASSSPTSGVSYNEQFF. CDR3 in DNA: TGTGCCAGCAGCTCGCCGACTAGCGGAGTCTCCTACAATGAGCAGTTCTTC. The chain links TRBV7-2 to TRBJ2-1, with 9 nucleotides matching TRBD2. The ends lost 4 bases at V and 0 bases at J; junction bases unmatched: 7. The CDR3 extends over 17 amino acids. Germline CDR1 is SGHTA and CDR2 is FQGNSA.

The chain has TRBV20-1 and TRBJ2-3; TRBD1 matches at 7 bases. After removal of 6 bases from V and 1 base from J, the junction contained 4 bases not matched to a gene. CDR1 and CDR2 (germline): DFQATT, SNEGSKA (reference sequence). The CDR3 is 13 residues long. CDR3: CSARDRRTDTQYF. The CDR3 nucleotides read TGCAGTGCCCGGGACAGACGCACAGATACGCAGTATTTT.

The CDR3 sequence: CSAEGVAGREETQYF. CDR3 sequence (DNA): TGCAGTGCCGAGGGTGTAGCGGGCAGGGAAGAGACCCAGTACTTC. The chain recombines TRBV20-1 with TRBJ2-5; 7 bases agree with TRBD2. V lost 6 bases, J lost 3 bases, and 13 bases stayed unmatched. The CDR3 consists of 15 residues. Germline V CDR1 and CDR2: DFQATT, SNEGSKA (reference sequence).

As for this clonotype: Sequence at one end of the junction differs from germline and may be a read error. The gene calls are TRBV6-5 and TRBJ1-5; D possibly corresponds to TRBD1 (5 bases). CDR1 and CDR2 (germline): MNHEY, SVGAGI. CDR3 length: 14 amino acids. In DNA, the CDR3 is TGTGCCAGCAGTCCGGGACCCAACAATCAGCCCCAGAATTTT. Translation: CASSPGPNNQPQNF.